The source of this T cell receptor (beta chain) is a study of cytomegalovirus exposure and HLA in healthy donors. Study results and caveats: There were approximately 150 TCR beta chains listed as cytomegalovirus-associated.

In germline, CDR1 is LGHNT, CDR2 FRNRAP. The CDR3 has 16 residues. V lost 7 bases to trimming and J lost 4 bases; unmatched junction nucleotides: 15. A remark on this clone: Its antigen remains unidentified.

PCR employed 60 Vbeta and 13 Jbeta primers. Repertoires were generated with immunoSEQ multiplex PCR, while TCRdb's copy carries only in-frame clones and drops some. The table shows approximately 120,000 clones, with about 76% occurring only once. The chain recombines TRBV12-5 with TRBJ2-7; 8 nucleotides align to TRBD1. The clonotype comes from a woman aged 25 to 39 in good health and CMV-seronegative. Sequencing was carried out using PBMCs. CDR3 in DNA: TGTGCTAGTGCCCCACCCGGGACAGGCGGGAAGTACGAGCAGTACTTC. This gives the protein CASAPPGTGGKYEQYF.